The 28 T cell receptor beta chains below were found in one sample sequenced in a study of cytomegalovirus exposure and HLA in healthy donors. PCR employed 60 Vbeta and 13 Jbeta primers. Produced via immunoSEQ multiplex PCR; TCRdb's table is partial and in-frame only. The profile shows about 210,000 clones, around three quarters of them singletons. Sequencing was carried out using PBMCs. The receptors were gathered from a young woman in good health and CMV-seropositive.

This rearrangement joins TRBV20-1 to TRBJ2-1, with D maybe TRBD2 (6 bases). Per the germline V gene, CDR1 is DFQATT and CDR2 is SNEGSKA (reference sequence). The CDR3 has 11 amino acids. The ends were cut back, 7 bases at V and 5 bases at J, with 9 bases in the middle. The DNA for the CDR3 is TGCAGTGTAGCGGCCGACAATGAGCAGTTCTTC. Translating gives CSVAADNEQFF.

This clone appeared a few times. The V call is TRBV29-1, the J call TRBJ1-4; TRBD1 matches 7 bases. The germline V gene has CDR1 SQVTM and CDR2 ANQGSEA. The CDR3 length is 16 residues. The V segment lost 6 bases and the J segment 3 bases; nucleotides outside the gene matches: 13. The CDR3 sequence is CSVAPATGQPNEKLFF. The CDR3 DNA reads TGCAGCGTCGCGCCGGCGACGGGACAGCCTAATGAAAAACTGTTTTTT.

This chain connects TRBV11-3 to TRBJ2-1, with TRBD2 matching over 12 bases. V lost 7 bases, J lost 9 bases, and 16 bases stayed unmatched. Germline V gene lookup returns CDR1 SGHNT and CDR2 YENEEA. This CDR3 spans 17 amino acids. The chain's CDR3 is CASTPRSRLAGAGEQFF. CDR3 in DNA: TGTGCCAGCACCCCCAGGTCCCGACTAGCGGGAGCAGGTGAGCAGTTCTTC.

This clone was found once. The V gene is TRBV11-3, the J gene TRBJ1-2; 7 nucleotides match TRBD1. This CDR3 contains 13 residues. V dropped 6 bases and J dropped 6; count of bases not matched to a gene: 7. CDR1 is SGHNT, CDR2 YENEEA, per germline. This CDR3 is CASSPDRVNGYTF. The CDR3 DNA reads TGTGCCAGCAGTCCCGACAGGGTTAATGGCTACACCTTC.

The chain links TRBV19 to TRBJ1-4, with D tentatively TRBD1 (5 bases). The CDR3 loop spans 14 amino acids. V gave up 6 bases and J gave up 0 bases, with 8 bases separating them. Germline lookup yields CDR1 LNHDA and CDR2 SQIVND (reference sequence). The CDR3 here is CASRLTATNEKLFF. The DNA for the CDR3 is TGTGCCAGTAGACTGACAGCAACTAATGAAAAACTGTTTTTT.

This chain links TRBV28 with TRBJ2-3; possible D gene TRBD2, 7 bases. This CDR3 spans 13 amino acids. V was shortened by 6 bases and J by 2 bases, with 9 bases between the two germline ends. Germline V gene lookup returns CDR1 MDHEN and CDR2 SYDVKM. CDR3 sequence reads: CASRGGATDTQYF. DNA for the CDR3: TGTGCCAGCAGGGGGGGGGCCACAGATACGCAGTATTTT.

J is TRBJ2-5 and V is TRBV5-4, with 8 bases identical to TRBD1. CDR3 size: 14 residues. The germline V gene has CDR1 SGHNT and CDR2 YYREEE (reference sequence). V dropped 4 bases and J dropped 5; count of bases not matched to a gene: 7. DNA of the CDR3: TGTGCCAGCAGCCCGCAGGGGGCAGGGGAGACCCAGTACTTC. Its translation is CASSPQGAGETQYF.

CDR3 sequence: CASTTGGGSTEAFF. The DNA of the CDR3 is TGTGCCAGTACCACAGGGGGAGGGTCCACTGAAGCTTTCTTT. The V gene is TRBV19, the J gene TRBJ1-1, with 8 bases fitting TRBD1. V lost 7 bases and J lost 4; bases outside the gene matches: 8. The CDR3 extends over 14 amino acids. Germline V gene sequence: CDR1 LNHDA, CDR2 SQIVND (reference sequence).

The CDR3 DNA is TGTGCCAGCAGCCAAACAGGTGCCACAGATACGCAGTATTTT. As protein: CASSQTGATDTQYF. The chain combines TRBV7-2 with TRBJ2-3; weak D call: TRBD1 (5 bases). CDR3 length: 14 residues. The germline V gene has CDR1 SGHTA and CDR2 FQGNSA. Trimming took 5 bases from V and 2 from J, leaving 11 bases between them.

The chain combines TRBV14 with TRBJ2-3; D is ambiguous. The ends were cut back, 0 bases at V and 4 bases at J, with 5 bases in the middle. The CDR3 sequence is 13 residues long. CDR1 and CDR2 from the germline V gene are SGHDN and FVKESK. The CDR3 bases are TGTGCCAGCAGCCAAGATGGGCCAGATACGCAGTATTTT. Protein product: CASSQDGPDTQYF. Based on the CDR3 plus reference TRBV14 and TRBJ2-3, the full variable domain is EAGVTQFPSHSVIEKGQTVTLRCDPISGHDNLYWYRRVMGKEIKFLLHFVKESKQDESGMPNNRFLAERTGGTYSTLKVQPAELEDSGVYFCASSQDGPDTQYFGPGTRLTVL.

J is TRBJ2-1 and V is TRBV5-4; 8 bases match TRBD1. V dropped 1 base and J dropped 1; count of bases not matched to a gene: 4. The CDR3 totals 16 residues. CDR1 and CDR2 (germline): SGHNT, YYREEE (reference sequence). The CDR3 spells CASSLRQGASYNEQFF. For the CDR3, the DNA is TGTGCCAGCAGCTTGCGGCAGGGGGCGTCCTACAATGAGCAGTTCTTC.

This chain links TRBV30 with TRBJ2-5; tentative D call: TRBD1 (5 bases). CDR3 length equals 13 residues. CDR1 and CDR2 (germline): GTSNPN, SVGIG (reference sequence). The V end lost 2 bases, the J end lost 5 bases, and 12 bases lay between the germline ends. The CDR3, as DNA: TGTGCCTGGAGTCCTGTGGGGCTGGAGACCCAGTACTTC. Residues: CAWSPVGLETQYF.

The chain has TRBV6-1 and TRBJ2-7; a weak D match, TRBD2 (5 bases). V gave up 9 bases and J gave up 0 bases, with 12 bases separating them. In germline, CDR1 is MNHNS, CDR2 SASEGT. The CDR3 has 13 amino acids. In nucleotides, the CDR3 is TGTGCCAGTGAGGGTCGGGCCTCCTACGAGCAGTACTTC. This translates into CASEGRASYEQYF.

The V gene is TRBV5-6, the J gene TRBJ2-7; the D gene is possibly TRBD1 (7 bases). From germline, CDR1 is SGHDT and CDR2 YYEEEE. This CDR3 has 15 residues. V gave up 4 bases and J gave up 1 base, with 15 bases separating them. The DNA for the CDR3 is TGTGCCAGCAGCCCCAGGGGGGAGGAGTCCTACGAGCAGTACTTC. It is translated as CASSPRGEESYEQYF. The variable domain in full, completed from reference TRBV5-6 and TRBJ2-7, reads DAGVTQSPTHLIKTRGQQVTLRCSPKSGHDTVSWYQQALGQGPQFIFQYYEEEERQRGNFPDRFSGHQFPNYSSELNVNALLLGDSALYLCASSPRGEESYEQYFGPGTRLTVT.

The J gene is TRBJ2-1, the V gene TRBV5-1; 8 bases line up with TRBD1. Germline CDR1 reads SGHRS; CDR2 reads YFSETQ. This CDR3 comprises 16 residues. Losses at the gene ends were 3 bases for V and 5 bases for J; bases not matched to a gene: 10. The CDR3 DNA follows: TGCGCCAGCAGCTCCCTCGACAGGGGCCCTAACAATGAGCAGTTCTTC. It specifies CASSSLDRGPNNEQFF.

The rearrangement links TRBV10-3 to TRBJ2-5, with TRBD2 as a possible D gene (6 bases). This CDR3 has 16 amino acids. Trimming removed 2 bases at V and 3 bases at J, with 16 bases between. Per germline, CDR1 ENHRY and CDR2 SYGVKD. The CDR3 region has the DNA TGTGCCATCAGTGAGCCGGCCGGGACTCCCAAAGAGACCCAGTACTTC. Translation: CAISEPAGTPKETQYF.

The V and J genes are TRBV5-5 and TRBJ2-7; no clear D gene. In germline, CDR1 is SGHKS, CDR2 YYEKEE (reference sequence). V was trimmed by 0 bases and J by 4 bases, leaving 8 bases between them. CDR3 length: 13 residues. This CDR3 reads CASSLAYPYEQYF. CDR3 nucleotide sequence: TGTGCCAGCAGCTTGGCCTATCCATACGAGCAGTACTTC.

The chain employs TRBV28 and TRBJ1-2; tentatively, D is TRBD1 (6 bases). With 7 bases removed from V and 8 bases from J, the gap between germline ends came to 20 bases. The CDR3 is 14 residues long. Looked up from germline, CDR1 is MDHEN and CDR2 is SYDVKM. As DNA, the CDR3 is TGTGCCAGCACCGCGGGGGGGCCCGGCGGCGGCTACACCTTC. It is translated as CASTAGGPGGGYTF.

V gene TRBV19 combines with J gene TRBJ1-4; TRBD1 matches at 7 bases. CDR3 length equals 15 residues. The germline V gene has CDR1 LNHDA and CDR2 SQIVND (reference sequence). Trimming removed 7 bases from V and 2 bases from J; junction bases left unmatched: 7. The CDR3 reads CASTTAGQTNEKLFF. The CDR3 nucleotides are TGTGCCAGTACCACTGCGGGACAGACTAATGAAAAACTGTTTTTT.

In this sample, this clone turned up a few times. The V and J genes are TRBV9 and TRBJ2-2; D is undetermined. The CDR3 spans 15 residues. With 1 base removed from V and 2 bases from J, the gap between germline ends came to 9 bases. From germline, CDR1 is SGDLS and CDR2 YYNGEE. CDR3 loop: CASSVTPINTGELFF. CDR3 DNA: TGTGCCAGCAGCGTAACGCCTATCAACACCGGGGAGCTGTTTTTT.

V usage is TRBV6-1 and J usage is TRBJ1-1; TRBD1 is a possible D gene (6 bases). The germline V gene has CDR1 MNHNS and CDR2 SASEGT. V lost 2 bases to trimming and J lost 3 bases, with 13 bases between them. This CDR3 region has 15 residues. CDR3 loop: CASSENLAGDTEAFF. The CDR3 DNA is TGTGCCAGCAGTGAAAATCTGGCAGGGGACACTGAAGCTTTCTTT.

This clone is a singleton in its sample. The CDR3 protein is CSSLLGTEAFF. CDR3 DNA: TGCAGCTCCTTACTCGGGACTGAAGCTTTCTTT. V gene TRBV20-1 combines with J gene TRBJ1-1; no clear D gene. The CDR3 spans 11 residues. From germline, CDR1 is DFQATT and CDR2 SNEGSKA (reference sequence).

The table lists this clone with a few counts. The genes are TRBV7-3 and TRBJ2-5; D remains unclear. The length of the CDR3 is 14 residues. Germline V CDR1 and CDR2: SGHTA, FQGTGA. Trimming pared 5 bases from V and 5 bases from J, leaving 15 bases between. Written as DNA, the CDR3 is TGTGCCAGCAGCCCCGTGGGCTCACGGGAGACCCAGTACTTC. It translates to CASSPVGSRETQYF.

The chain uses TRBV7-6 and TRBJ2-6; D not resolved. The CDR3 spans 17 residues. Trimming removed 1 base from V and 1 base from J, with 11 bases in between. Germline CDR1 SGHVS, CDR2 FNYEAQ. CDR3 residues: CASSLDSRLSGANVLTF. The CDR3 bases are TGTGCCAGCAGCTTAGACAGTAGGTTGTCTGGGGCCAACGTCCTGACTTTC.

This chain uses TRBV5-6 with TRBJ1-5; D may be TRBD1 (5 bases). Germline V gene lookup returns CDR1 SGHDT and CDR2 YYEEEE. The V and J ends lost 0 bases and 0 bases respectively, with 16 bases between them. This CDR3 comprises 18 residues. The CDR3 DNA reads as TGTGCCAGCAGCTTGGGTTTCCTGGGACTGCATAGCAATCAGCCCCAGCATTTT. Its translation is CASSLGFLGLHSNQPQHF.

The rearrangement joins TRBV6-1 to TRBJ1-5; 10 bases line up with TRBD1. The length of the CDR3 is 15 residues. The V gene's germline CDR1 is MNHNS and CDR2 SASEGT. With 6 bases clipped from V and 1 base from J, the junction kept 3 bases outside the gene matches. The CDR3 DNA is TGTGCCAGCAGACCGGGACAGGGGAGCAATCAGCCCCAGCATTTT. It yields the protein CASRPGQGSNQPQHF.

V and J are TRBV15 and TRBJ1-4; TRBD1 aligns across 10 bases. Germline loops: CDR1 LNHNV, CDR2 YYDKDF (reference sequence). V trimming: 2 bases; J trimming: 10 bases; junction bases outside the gene matches: 4. The length of the CDR3 is 14 residues. The CDR3 loop reads CATSRPTGGGKLFF. In DNA, the CDR3 is TGTGCCACCAGCAGACCGACAGGGGGCGGAAAACTGTTTTTT.

The gene calls are TRBV6-6 and TRBJ2-7, with a tentative D call TRBD2 (7 bases). The V gene's germline CDR1 is MNHNY and CDR2 SVGAGI (reference sequence). With 7 bases removed from V and 6 bases from J, the gap between germline ends came to 19 bases. The CDR3 runs 14 residues. The CDR3 region is CASNRALTGGEQYF. In DNA, the CDR3 is TGTGCCAGCAACAGGGCCCTAACGGGGGGCGAGCAGTACTTC.